This T cell receptor beta chain emerged from a study of T cells in Graves' hyperthyroidism and ophthalmopathy. Study details: Peripheral blood was drawn at first diagnosis, prior to all treatment. Study observations and caveats: From stable hyperthyroidism, ophthalmopathy was separated by a 13 V-J model.

The study enrolled patients aged 18 to 65 with newly diagnosed hyperthyroidism of under 2 months' duration. The germline gives CDR1 MDHEN, CDR2 SYDVKM. V lost 3 bases, J lost 4 bases, and 7 bases stayed unmatched. The CDR3 spans 15 residues. Regions amplified from RNA transcripts were the TCR beta CDR3 regions. Primed by the HTBI set, a first-round RT-PCR was run on the TCR CDR3. TCRdb itself ran the multiplex PCR reads through MiXCR, one entry per CDR3 protein. The sample includes 300,000 to 450,000 distinct CDR3 sequences, about a sixth of them seen just once. This clonotype was counted ten times or more. Its cognate antigen is unknown.

This chain links TRBV28 with TRBJ1-1; 8 bases are shared with TRBD1. Sequenced input: blood. The receptor comes from a woman aged 25 to 39 with Graves' hyperthyroidism that later progressed to Graves' ophthalmopathy. CDR3 protein: CASSFYRGSITEAFF. The CDR3 DNA is TGTGCCAGCAGTTTTTACAGGGGGAGTATCACTGAAGCTTTCTTT.